Listed below are T cell receptor beta chains from one sample, sequenced in a study of blood T cell repertoires in COVID-19. This table comes from immunoSEQ multiplex PCR, and its TCRdb copy is limited to in-frame clones, with some not included. Here the sample spans about 380,000 clones, more than 75% being singletons. The sequenced sample was PBMCs or T cells enriched from blood (not recorded which). These receptors all stem from a man in his thirties or forties who had recovered from COVID-19. Both conserved end residues are part of each CDR3. D genes are given only for firm matches. Clone size appears in some rows only: once, few, many, or a class for an expanded clone.

>TRBD1|TRBJ1-2|TRBV7-2|NA
CASSLGQGGYGYTF
TGTGCCAGCAGCCTTGGACAGGGCGGCTATGGCTACACCTTC
>TRBD1|TRBJ1-1|TRBV19|NA
CASIKDRGRPQAFF
TGTGCCAGTATAAAGGACAGGGGGCGCCCTCAAGCTTTCTTT
>TRBD2|TRBJ2-5|TRBV9|once
CASSVGPSGHKETQYF
TGTGCCAGCAGCGTAGGGCCTAGCGGCCACAAAGAGACCCAGTACTTC
>NA|TRBJ1-2|TRBV6-5|NA
CASSYGQGEDGYTF
TGTGCCAGCAGTTATGGCCAGGGTGAAGATGGCTACACCTTC
>TRBD1|TRBJ2-7|TRBV30|NA
CAWTGQRYYEQYF
TGTGCCTGGACGGGACAGCGATACTACGAGCAGTACTTC
>TRBD1|TRBJ1-5|TRBV5-1|NA
CASSPGQGPSQPQHF
TGCGCCAGCAGCCCGGGACAGGGCCCAAGTCAGCCCCAGCATTTT
>TRBD1|TRBJ1-6|TRBV2|once
CASSRTGTNSPLHF
TGTGCCAGCAGCAGGACAGGAACAAATTCACCCCTCCACTTT
>NA|TRBJ1-2|TRBV29-1|NA
CSVQPGSGAGYGYTF
TGCAGCGTTCAACCCGGGTCAGGGGCCGGCTATGGCTACACCTTC
>NA|TRBJ1-4|TRBV7-2|few
CASSLGSTTNEKLFF
TGTGCCAGCAGCTTAGGTTCTACAACTAATGAAAAACTGTTTTTT
>NA|TRBJ1-1|TRBV19|NA
CASSISGTPGAEAFF
TGTGCCAGTAGTATATCGGGAACACCCGGCGCTGAAGCTTTCTTT
>NA|TRBJ2-1|TRBV4-2|NA
CASSQDLKGDEQFF
TGTGCCAGCAGCCAAGATCTTAAGGGAGATGAGCAGTTCTTC
>NA|TRBJ1-1|TRBV4-2|once
CASSQVKSVNTEAFF
TGTGCCAGCAGCCAAGTAAAGTCAGTGAACACTGAAGCTTTCTTT
>NA|TRBJ2-3|TRBV11-1|NA
CASSLALTPLGDTQYF
TGTGCCAGCAGCTTAGCGTTGACTCCACTGGGAGATACGCAGTATTTT
>TRBD2|TRBJ2-7|TRBV6-1|NA
CASSEEGLAGGTYEQYF
TGTGCCAGCAGTGAAGAGGGACTAGCGGGGGGAACCTACGAGCAGTACTTC
>NA|TRBJ1-3|TRBV6-1|NA
CASSEAASGNTIYF
TGTGCCAGCAGTGAGGCGGCTTCTGGAAACACCATATATTTT
>NA|TRBJ1-5|TRBV6-5|NA
CASSYSTGRPQHF
TGTGCCAGCAGTTACTCGACTGGCCGGCCCCAGCATTTT
>NA|TRBJ1-1|TRBV4-1|once
CASSQEGAFWPAFF
TGCGCCAGCAGCCAAGAAGGGGCCTTTTGGCCAGCTTTCTTT